This TCR beta chain appears in the sequencing data of a study of T cells in localized non-small cell lung cancer. The study, taken as a whole, reports: Compared with tumor, uninvolved adjacent lung displayed greater T cell clonality, ranking highest overall.

The germline V gene has CDR1 SGHVS and CDR2 FNYEAQ. This CDR3 contains 16 residues. Trimming pared 3 bases from V and 2 bases from J, leaving 11 bases between. To note about this clone: The antigen is undetermined.

The data were produced by immunoSEQ multiplex PCR, yet TCRdb's version contains in-frame clones alone and is incomplete. Of some 78,000 clones listed, 70% to 90% are singletons. The receptor's source is a man between 40 and 70 years old with stage I lung adenocarcinoma. V usage is TRBV7-6 and J usage is TRBJ2-6, with D perhaps assigned TRBD1 or TRBD2 (7 bases each). Sequencing was performed on peripheral blood, taken before any cancer treatment. CDR3 in amino acids: CASSLGGTAGANVLTF. The CDR3 nucleotides read TGTGCCAGCAGCTTGGGGGGGACAGCTGGGGCCAACGTCCTGACTTTC.